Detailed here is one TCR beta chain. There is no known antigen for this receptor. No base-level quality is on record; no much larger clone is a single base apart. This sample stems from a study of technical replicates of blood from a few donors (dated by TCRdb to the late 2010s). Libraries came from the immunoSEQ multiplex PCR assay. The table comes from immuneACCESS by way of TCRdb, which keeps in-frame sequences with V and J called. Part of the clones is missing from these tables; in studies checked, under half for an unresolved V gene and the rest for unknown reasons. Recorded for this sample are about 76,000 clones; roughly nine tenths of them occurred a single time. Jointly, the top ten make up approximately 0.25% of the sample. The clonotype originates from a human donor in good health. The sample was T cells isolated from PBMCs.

The DNA sequence reads TGCGCCAGCAGCTTCGGCGGAATTTACAATGAGCAGTTCTTC. It translates as CASSFGGIYNEQFF. The chain is encoded by TRBV5-1 joined to TRBJ2-1, with no D gene named confidently. For CDR1 and CDR2, the germline V gene lists SGHRS and YFSETQ. The CDR3 measures 14 amino acids from cysteine to phenylalanine. The entry retains the CDR3 DNA only, 42 bases that are in frame from base 1. Between the V and J ends, shortened by 2 bases and 4 bases respectively, the junction contains 10 bases.